This is a list of T cell receptor beta chains from one sample in a study of shared clonotypes between healthy human individuals. Only in-frame clones appear in the TCRdb table, and some are missing; sequencing was by immunoSEQ multiplex PCR. The table shows about 300,000 clones, with approximately 74% occurring only once. Sequenced input: memory CD4+ T cells sorted from blood. Every receptor here comes from a man aged 25-45 years in good health. Each CDR3 is given with its conserved first and last residue. Fields, in order: V gene, J gene, clone size, D gene, CDR3 protein. A D gene is named only where the DNA matches it firmly. Not every row has a clone size; where given, it reads once, few, many or a size class.

v_gene: TRBV27; j_gene: TRBJ1-2; abundance: NA; d_gene: TRBD1; CDR3aa: CASSLRGTGGDSGGYTF
v_gene: TRBV7-6; j_gene: TRBJ2-7; abundance: few; d_gene: TRBD2; CDR3aa: CASSPSPGLADLISPYEQYF
v_gene: TRBV19; j_gene: TRBJ2-5; abundance: few; d_gene: NA; CDR3aa: CASSKQGSYGGETQYF
v_gene: TRBV7-2; j_gene: TRBJ1-5; abundance: NA; d_gene: NA; CDR3aa: CASSRFRREGYSNQPQHF
v_gene: TRBV15; j_gene: TRBJ2-7; abundance: NA; d_gene: NA; CDR3aa: CATSRDPGYEQYF
v_gene: TRBV6-5; j_gene: TRBJ2-2; abundance: NA; d_gene: TRBD2; CDR3aa: CASSYSSGANTGELFF
v_gene: TRBV5-1; j_gene: TRBJ2-1; abundance: NA; d_gene: NA; CDR3aa: CASSLDVTKPQDEQFF
v_gene: TRBV19; j_gene: TRBJ1-2; abundance: NA; d_gene: NA; CDR3aa: CASSIFPELDSGYTF
v_gene: TRBV5-4; j_gene: TRBJ2-3; abundance: NA; d_gene: NA; CDR3aa: CASSLDNVAADTQYF
v_gene: TRBV5-6; j_gene: TRBJ1-5; abundance: NA; d_gene: NA; CDR3aa: CASSWGGIGNQPQHF
v_gene: TRBV5-1; j_gene: TRBJ2-1; abundance: NA; d_gene: TRBD1; CDR3aa: CASSLPGQGINEQFF
v_gene: TRBV5-1; j_gene: TRBJ2-3; abundance: NA; d_gene: NA; CDR3aa: CASSLDQTTDTQYF
v_gene: TRBV5-4; j_gene: TRBJ2-5; abundance: NA; d_gene: TRBD2; CDR3aa: CASSLAGGGRETQYF
v_gene: TRBV14; j_gene: TRBJ2-6; abundance: NA; d_gene: NA; CDR3aa: CASRGTGANVLTF
v_gene: TRBV7-2; j_gene: TRBJ2-1; abundance: few; d_gene: TRBD2; CDR3aa: CASLLTSSGYNEQFF
v_gene: TRBV5-6; j_gene: TRBJ1-4; abundance: NA; d_gene: NA; CDR3aa: CASSRRATGDEKLFF
v_gene: TRBV25-1; j_gene: TRBJ2-1; abundance: NA; d_gene: NA; CDR3aa: CASSEVAFNEQFF
v_gene: TRBV5-1; j_gene: TRBJ2-7; abundance: few; d_gene: TRBD1; CDR3aa: CASSRTGGSKEQYF
v_gene: TRBV5-1; j_gene: TRBJ2-7; abundance: NA; d_gene: TRBD2; CDR3aa: CASSLWAGVTYEQYF
v_gene: TRBV7-2; j_gene: TRBJ2-1; abundance: few; d_gene: NA; CDR3aa: CASSLGRTKNNEQFF
v_gene: TRBV7-9; j_gene: TRBJ2-3; abundance: NA; d_gene: TRBD2; CDR3aa: CASSLEAGGVTDTQYF
v_gene: TRBV10-2; j_gene: TRBJ2-2; abundance: NA; d_gene: TRBD2; CDR3aa: CASKISGLAGQTGELFF
v_gene: TRBV9; j_gene: TRBJ2-3; abundance: NA; d_gene: NA; CDR3aa: CASSVLDSGNTDTQYF
v_gene: TRBV2; j_gene: TRBJ2-7; abundance: few; d_gene: TRBD2; CDR3aa: CASSEELAGGGEQYF
v_gene: TRBV2; j_gene: TRBJ2-7; abundance: NA; d_gene: NA; CDR3aa: CASSEGGGVSYEQYF
v_gene: TRBV5-4; j_gene: TRBJ2-1; abundance: NA; d_gene: TRBD2; CDR3aa: CASTRTSGSYNEQFF
v_gene: TRBV29-1; j_gene: TRBJ2-1; abundance: NA; d_gene: NA; CDR3aa: CSGRAGNEQFF
v_gene: TRBV28; j_gene: TRBJ2-7; abundance: NA; d_gene: TRBD2; CDR3aa: CASSNGRAYEQYF
v_gene: TRBV6-5; j_gene: TRBJ1-2; abundance: NA; d_gene: NA; CDR3aa: CASSYSEGSYGYTF
v_gene: TRBV6-1; j_gene: TRBJ1-2; abundance: NA; d_gene: NA; CDR3aa: CAVGRDGYTF
v_gene: TRBV11-2; j_gene: TRBJ2-7; abundance: NA; d_gene: TRBD1; CDR3aa: CASSLRQGGEQYF
v_gene: TRBV27; j_gene: TRBJ1-1; abundance: NA; d_gene: NA; CDR3aa: CASSLRSTLNTEAFF
v_gene: TRBV9; j_gene: TRBJ1-4; abundance: many; d_gene: NA; CDR3aa: CASSRSGGSEKLFF
v_gene: TRBV10-3; j_gene: TRBJ1-1; abundance: many; d_gene: NA; CDR3aa: CAISDSDRTGLSEAFF
v_gene: TRBV5-4; j_gene: TRBJ1-3; abundance: few; d_gene: NA; CDR3aa: CASSSRDSGNTIYF
v_gene: TRBV7-6; j_gene: TRBJ1-5; abundance: few; d_gene: TRBD1; CDR3aa: CASSLGGQDNQPQHF
v_gene: TRBV5-1; j_gene: TRBJ1-1; abundance: NA; d_gene: NA; CDR3aa: CASSLRDPMNTEAFF
v_gene: TRBV10-1; j_gene: TRBJ1-3; abundance: NA; d_gene: NA; CDR3aa: CASSDRVEGKSSGNTIYF
v_gene: TRBV7-6; j_gene: TRBJ2-1; abundance: NA; d_gene: NA; CDR3aa: CASSLDGGYNEQFF
v_gene: TRBV6-1; j_gene: TRBJ2-5; abundance: many; d_gene: NA; CDR3aa: CASNLSGPQETQYF
v_gene: TRBV6-1; j_gene: TRBJ2-7; abundance: NA; d_gene: NA; CDR3aa: CASKGPYEQYF
v_gene: TRBV7-9; j_gene: TRBJ2-7; abundance: NA; d_gene: NA; CDR3aa: CASSSTSKYEQYF
v_gene: TRBV6-4; j_gene: TRBJ2-4; abundance: NA; d_gene: NA; CDR3aa: CASSDGGSKNIQYF
v_gene: TRBV7-9; j_gene: TRBJ1-5; abundance: NA; d_gene: NA; CDR3aa: CASSPLNQPQHF
v_gene: TRBV2; j_gene: TRBJ1-5; abundance: few; d_gene: TRBD1; CDR3aa: CASSSDRGLGNQPQHF